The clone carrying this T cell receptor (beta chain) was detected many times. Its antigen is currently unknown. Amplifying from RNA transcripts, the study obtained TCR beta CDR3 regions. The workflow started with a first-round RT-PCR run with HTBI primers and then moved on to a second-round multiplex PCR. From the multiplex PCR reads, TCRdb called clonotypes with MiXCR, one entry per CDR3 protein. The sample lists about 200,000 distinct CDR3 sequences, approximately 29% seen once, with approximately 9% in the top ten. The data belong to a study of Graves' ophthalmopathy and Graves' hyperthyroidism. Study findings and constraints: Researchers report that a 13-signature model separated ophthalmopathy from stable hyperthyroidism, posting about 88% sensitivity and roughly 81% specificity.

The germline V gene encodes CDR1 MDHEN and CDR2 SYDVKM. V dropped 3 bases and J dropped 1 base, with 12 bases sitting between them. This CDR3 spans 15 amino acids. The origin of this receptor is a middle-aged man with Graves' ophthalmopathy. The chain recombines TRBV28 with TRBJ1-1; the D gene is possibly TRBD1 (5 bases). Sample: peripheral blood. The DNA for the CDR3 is TGTGCCAGCAGTTTCTCGGGACGGTCGAACACTGAAGCTTTCTTT. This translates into CASSFSGRSNTEAFF.